The T cell receptor beta chain under discussion was sequenced for a study of cytomegalovirus exposure and HLA in healthy donors. Study-wide findings and caveats: The study flagged about 150 TCR beta chains as cytomegalovirus-associated.

The CDR3 sequence is 14 residues long. Trimming cost V 4 bases and J 3 bases; bases outside gene matches: 5. Germline V lookup: CDR1 SGHNT, CDR2 YYREEE (reference sequence). It was with 60 Vbeta and 13 Jbeta primers that the PCR ran. Method: immunoSEQ multiplex PCR; TCRdb's copy keeps in-frame clones and lacks some. The table has 150,000 to 180,000 clones, nearly 80% seen once. With respect to this clone: As yet, its antigen is unknown.

Sequencing used PBMCs. This clonotype was obtained from a man younger than 40 in good health and CMV-seropositive. This chain connects TRBV5-4 to TRBJ2-7, with 9 bases aligning to TRBD1. In nucleotides, the CDR3 is TGTGCCAGCAGCCCGACAGGGGGGGGCTACGAGCAGTACTTC. Translating gives CASSPTGGGYEQYF.